This T cell receptor (beta chain) was sequenced in a study of blood T cell repertoires in COVID-19. As for the study in general: Samples representing acute and convalescent COVID-19 were sourced from the United States, Italy and Spain. Sources were T cells, B-cell-depleted T cells, or PBMCs; the material itself was cDNA or gDNA.

Per germline, CDR1 SGHTA and CDR2 FQGTGA. V was cut by 2 bases and J by 0 bases, with 17 bases left in between. The CDR3 loop spans 18 amino acids. Per the study methods: Amplifying reference gene primers gave estimates of nucleated cell counts. The repertoire was sequenced with immunoSEQ multiplex PCR; TCRdb's copy has only in-frame clones and lacks some. From that table come the V and J calls and clone size; the DNA was used to work out D and trimming. The sample gives more than 110,000 clones, roughly 89% of which show up once; 4% to 4.5% is in the top ten. This chain joins TRBV7-3 and TRBJ1-3; TRBD1 might be the D (5 bases). The receptor's source is a woman aged 40 to 50 with acute or convalescent COVID-19. Sequencing was carried out using peripheral blood. The chain's CDR3 is CASSLRAVGASSGNTIYF. The CDR3 coding sequence is TGTGCCAGCAGCTTACGGGCTGTAGGGGCCTCCTCTGGAAACACCATATATTTT.